These 32 T cell receptor beta chains were sequenced from one sample in a study of blood T cell repertoires in COVID-19. This table comes from immunoSEQ multiplex PCR, and its TCRdb copy is limited to in-frame clones, with some not included. The sample comprises about 140,000 clones, about 80% of which are singletons, and around 8% rests with the top ten. Sample: peripheral blood. These receptors were taken from a human donor in a cohort sampled during active COVID-19.

J is TRBJ2-7 and V is TRBV27, with D possibly TRBD2 on 6 matching bases. V was pared by 5 bases and J by 0 bases, with 14 bases between. The CDR3 covers 15 residues. The V gene's germline CDR1 is MNHEY and CDR2 SMNVEV (reference sequence). As DNA, the CDR3 is TGTGCCAGCAGTGGCCCGGGGAGGAGCTCCTACGAGCAGTACTTC. It encodes CASSGPGRSSYEQYF.

For the CDR3, the DNA is TGTGCCAGCAGCTTGTCGCCCAGGGGAACAGATACGCAGTATTTT. It specifies CASSLSPRGTDTQYF. The gene calls are TRBV5-6 and TRBJ2-3; D is perhaps TRBD1 (6 bases). V was trimmed by 1 base and J by 3 bases, leaving 12 bases between them. Looked up from germline, CDR1 is SGHDT and CDR2 is YYEEEE. This CDR3 has 15 residues.

This clone was seen a single time. V usage is TRBV18 and J usage is TRBJ1-5; D unclear. The CDR3 is 14 residues long. Germline lookup yields CDR1 KGHSH and CDR2 LQKENI. Trimming cost V 6 bases and J 2 bases, with 11 bases left between them. CDR3 loop: CASSPVGGNQPQHF. The CDR3 DNA reads as TGTGCCAGCTCCCCTGTAGGAGGCAATCAGCCCCAGCATTTT.

The chain couples TRBV5-1 to TRBJ2-7, with 14 positions matching TRBD2. Germline V gene sequence: CDR1 SGHRS, CDR2 YFSETQ. V trimming: 3 bases; J trimming: 0 bases; junction bases outside the gene matches: 2. The CDR3 runs to 16 residues. The CDR3 spells CASSSGLAGASYEQYF. For the CDR3, the DNA is TGCGCCAGCAGCTCGGGACTAGCGGGGGCCTCCTACGAGCAGTACTTC.

The rearrangement links TRBV2 to TRBJ2-7; D gene unclear. Trimming removed 6 bases from V and 0 bases from J, with 12 bases in between. From germline, CDR1 is SNHLY and CDR2 FYNNEI. The CDR3 is 14 amino acids. The CDR3 DNA is TGTGCCAGCAGGCCCGACACGTACTCCTACGAGCAGTACTTC. It specifies CASRPDTYSYEQYF.

The chain combines TRBV10-3 with TRBJ1-5; TRBD1 aligns across 7 bases. This CDR3 has 16 amino acids. Germline CDR1 reads ENHRY; CDR2 reads SYGVKD. The V and J ends lost 6 bases and 0 bases, in that order; junction bases with no gene match: 8. CDR3 in amino acids: CAISQGQRNSNQPQHF. CDR3 nucleotides: TGTGCCATCAGCCAGGGACAGAGAAATAGCAATCAGCCCCAGCATTTT.

CDR3 bases: TGTGCTAGTGGTTCGCGTCTGATACCCCTCGGACAGTCAAAGGACTCCTATAATTCACCCCTCCACTTT. It encodes CASGSRLIPLGQSKDSYNSPLHF. This chain links TRBV12-5 with TRBJ1-6, with D tentatively TRBD1 (6 bases). This CDR3 is 23 amino acids long. Germline V gene sequence: CDR1 LGHNT, CDR2 FRNRAP. The ends were cut back, 4 bases at V and 0 bases at J, with 31 bases in the middle.

V and J are TRBV9 and TRBJ1-3; no clear D gene. The V gene lost 0 bases and the J gene lost 3 bases, with 7 bases spanning the gap. The CDR3 sequence is 14 residues long. Germline V CDR1 and CDR2: SGDLS, YYNGEE. CDR3 sequence: CASSVEPGGNTIYF. CDR3 in DNA: TGTGCCAGCAGCGTAGAGCCGGGTGGAAACACCATATATTTT.

The chain employs TRBV6-5 and TRBJ1-1; D unresolved. The germline V gene has CDR1 MNHEY and CDR2 SVGAGI. V was pared by 6 bases and J by 5 bases, with 13 bases between. This CDR3 has 13 amino acids. The CDR3 bases are TGTGCCAGCAGGAAGTTAGTTGAGACTGAAGCTTTCTTT. Protein sequence: CASRKLVETEAFF.

The chain employs TRBV3-1 (or the pseudogene TRBV3-2) and TRBJ1-1; no clear D. In germline, CDR1 is LGHDT, CDR2 YNNKEL (reference sequence). V was trimmed by 2 bases and J by 3 bases, leaving 4 bases between them. The CDR3 contains 12 residues. CDR3 protein: CASSQTDTEAFF. For the CDR3, the DNA is TGTGCCAGCAGCCAAACAGACACTGAAGCTTTCTTT.

V usage is TRBV5-4 and J usage is TRBJ2-7; 8 nucleotides align to TRBD1. The V and J ends lost 4 bases and 2 bases, in that order; junction bases with no gene match: 8. CDR1 is SGHNT and CDR2 is YYREEE in the germline V gene (reference sequence). This CDR3 is 15 amino acids long. DNA for the CDR3: TGTGCCAGCAGCGTCTCCGGGACAGGTCCCTACGAGCAGTACTTC. Translation gives CASSVSGTGPYEQYF.

The V gene is TRBV11-3, the J gene TRBJ2-1; TRBD1 agrees at 8 bases. The CDR3 sequence is 17 residues long. The J segment lost 8 bases and the V segment lost 4 bases, leaving 16 bases of the junction unmatched. CDR1 is SGHNT and CDR2 is YENEEA in the germline V gene. The CDR3 DNA reads TGTGCCAGCAGCTCAGGACAGGGAAAGCCTCAACACGATGAGCAGTTCTTC. Translating it yields CASSSGQGKPQHDEQFF.

As to this clone: Distinct nucleotide sequences in the sample also encode this CDR3. This chain joins TRBV11-2 and TRBJ2-3, with D hard to call. Between the trimmed V and J ends, which lost 3 bases and 1 base, there was a span of 5 bases. CDR3 length: 13 amino acids. Germline values: CDR1 SGHAT, CDR2 FQNNGV. CDR3 loop: CASSFTGTDTQYF. The CDR3 DNA sequence: TGTGCCAGCAGCTTTACTGGCACAGATACGCAGTATTTT.

This clone showed up just a few times. J is TRBJ1-1 and V is TRBV9; possible D gene TRBD1, 6 bases. Germline V gives CDR1 SGDLS, CDR2 YYNGEE. The length of the CDR3 is 15 residues. With 4 bases removed from V and 1 base from J, the gap between germline ends came to 14 bases. The CDR3 nucleotides read TGTGCCAGCAGCTCACGGGCGGGGGCGAACACTGAAGCTTTCTTT. As protein: CASSSRAGANTEAFF.

The V call is TRBV10-1, the J call TRBJ1-3; unclear D gene. This CDR3 has 14 residues. V shed 5 bases and J shed 1 base, with 9 bases lying between them. The germline V gene encodes CDR1 WNHNN and CDR2 SYGVQD (reference sequence). CDR3 sequence reads: CASSPVPSGNTIYF. CDR3 DNA sequence: TGCGCCAGCAGTCCCGTCCCTTCTGGAAACACCATATATTTT.

The gene calls are TRBV19 and TRBJ2-5; D is perhaps TRBD2 (5 bases). Germline assignment: CDR1 LNHDA and CDR2 SQIVND (reference sequence). Trimming left V 5 bases short and J 3 bases short, with 22 bases between. The CDR3 sequence is 17 residues long. Written as DNA, the CDR3 is TGTGCCAGTAGTCAACAACGGGGATTGAGGGCAAAAGAGACCCAGTACTTC. Its protein is CASSQQRGLRAKETQYF.

This clone was recorded only once. The rearrangement links TRBV15 to TRBJ2-5; D is possibly TRBD1 (6 bases). Germline lookup yields CDR1 LNHNV and CDR2 YYDKDF (reference sequence). Trimming cost V 3 bases and J 5 bases, with 10 bases left between them. The CDR3 has 13 residues. CDR3: CATSRDRYETQYF. For the CDR3, the DNA is TGTGCCACCAGCAGGGACAGATACGAGACCCAGTACTTC.

V and J are TRBV29-1 and TRBJ1-4; 8 bases line up with TRBD1. CDR3 length: 15 amino acids. Germline CDR1 and CDR2: SQVTM and ANQGSEA. J was trimmed by 2 bases and V by 5 bases; bases with no gene match: 7. The CDR3 is CSVSGRTGTNEKLFF. CDR3 in DNA: TGCAGCGTTTCCGGTCGGACAGGGACTAATGAAAAACTGTTTTTT.

This chain connects TRBV10-1 to TRBJ2-2; weak D call: TRBD1 (6 bases). The germline gives CDR1 WNHNN, CDR2 SYGVQD (reference sequence). Trimming left V 2 bases short and J 15 bases short, with 16 bases between. This CDR3 has 13 residues. The CDR3 reads CASSETGSSGMFF. Written as DNA, the CDR3 is TGCGCCAGCAGTGAGACAGGGAGCTCAGGAATGTTTTTT.

This chain uses TRBV5-4 with TRBJ1-5; maybe TRBD1 (5 bases). Per germline, CDR1 SGHNT and CDR2 YYREEE (reference sequence). This CDR3 contains 16 residues. V was clipped by 0 bases and J by 0 bases, with 10 bases between them. In DNA, the CDR3 is TGTGCCAGCAGCTTGGATGGGCAGGGTAGCAATCAGCCCCAGCATTTT. Protein product: CASSLDGQGSNQPQHF. Full variable domain (remainder filled in from reference TRBV5-4 and TRBJ1-5): ETGVTQSPTHLIKTRGQQVTLRCSSQSGHNTVSWYQQALGQGPQFIFQYYREEENGRGNFPPRFSGLQFPNYSSELNVNALELDDSALYLCASSLDGQGSNQPQHFGDGTRLSIL.

The chain uses TRBV18 and TRBJ2-4; D is possibly TRBD1 (6 bases). The germline V gene has CDR1 KGHSH and CDR2 LQKENI. CDR3 length: 15 residues. Trimming stripped 0 bases from V and 5 bases from J, with 11 bases between. The CDR3 bases are TGTGCCAGCTCACCACCGGGGACAATCGAAAACATTCAGTACTTC. The encoded protein is CASSPPGTIENIQYF.

The chain joins TRBV9 to TRBJ1-3, with D unclear. The length of the CDR3 is 14 residues. Germline V lookup: CDR1 SGDLS, CDR2 YYNGEE. Trimming shortened V by 1 base and J by 2 bases, and 7 bases separated the two germline ends. In DNA, the CDR3 is TGTGCCAGCAGCGTAACGGGGACTGGAAACACCATATATTTT. Its protein is CASSVTGTGNTIYF.

The chain uses TRBV12-3 or TRBV12-4 and TRBJ1-6, with D perhaps matching TRBD1 (6 bases). Trimming pared 6 bases from V and 7 bases from J, leaving 10 bases between. The CDR3 consists of 13 residues. Here the CDR3 reads CASRMTGNSPLHF. The CDR3, as DNA: TGTGCCAGCAGGATGACAGGCAATTCACCCCTCCACTTT.

J is TRBJ1-1 and V is TRBV5-6; D is possibly TRBD1 (5 bases). The V gene lost 4 bases and the J gene lost 5 bases, with 15 bases spanning the gap. Germline loops: CDR1 SGHDT, CDR2 YYEEEE. This CDR3 is 14 amino acids long. For the CDR3, the DNA is TGTGCCAGCAGCCTCGGGGGGGTCCAAACTGAAGCTTTCTTT. Translation gives CASSLGGVQTEAFF.

The chain couples TRBV3-1 (or the pseudogene TRBV3-2) to TRBJ2-5; D perhaps matches TRBD2 (6 bases). V shed 3 bases and J shed 0 bases, with 11 bases lying between them. The CDR3 extends over 15 amino acids. Germline V gene sequence: CDR1 LGHDT, CDR2 YNNKEL (reference sequence). CDR3 amino acids: CASSQRDWYQETQYF. The CDR3 coding sequence is TGTGCCAGCAGCCAGAGGGACTGGTACCAAGAGACCCAGTACTTC.

The J gene is TRBJ1-4, the V gene TRBV5-4; 8 bases agree with TRBD1. Germline V gene lookup returns CDR1 SGHNT and CDR2 YYREEE (reference sequence). CDR3 size: 12 residues. V lost 6 bases, J lost 8 bases, and 3 bases stayed unmatched. The CDR3 is CASTRTGEKLFF. The CDR3 DNA sequence: TGTGCCAGCACCCGGACAGGGGAAAAACTGTTTTTT.

Comments on this clone: Other DNA sequences in this sample translate to the same CDR3. The V and J genes are TRBV6-5 and TRBJ2-5, with a possible D match to TRBD2 (7 bases). This CDR3 is built from 14 residues. The germline V gene encodes CDR1 MNHEY and CDR2 SVGAGI. The ends were cut back, 0 bases at V and 5 bases at J, with 10 bases in the middle. The CDR3 DNA is TGTGCCAGCAGTTACTCGGGGGGGCGGGAGACCCAGTACTTC. This gives the protein CASSYSGGRETQYF.

The V gene is TRBV2, the J gene TRBJ1-2; TRBD1 agrees at 8 bases. Germline V gene data show CDR1 as SNHLY and CDR2 as FYNNEI. J was trimmed by 8 bases and V by 4 bases; bases with no gene match: 6. This CDR3 is 13 amino acids long. The CDR3 DNA sequence: TGTGCCAGCAGTGTTGTAGACAGGGGCGGCTACACCTTC. Its protein is CASSVVDRGGYTF.

This chain links TRBV12-3 or TRBV12-4 with TRBJ2-2; tentative D call: TRBD2 (5 bases). Trimming took 6 bases from V and 7 from J, leaving 12 bases between them. The CDR3 length is 13 residues. This CDR3 reads CASSYGGLGELFF. Here the CDR3 DNA reads TGTGCCAGCAGCTACGGAGGACTCGGGGAGCTGTTTTTT.

The chain carries TRBV25-1 and TRBJ1-2; 7 nucleotides align to TRBD1. This CDR3 has 15 amino acids. The trim removed 3 bases at V and 6 bases at J, leaving 10 bases unmatched. Per the germline V gene, CDR1 is MGHDK and CDR2 is SYGVNS. CDR3 in amino acids: CASSEGSGQDHGYTF. The DNA of the CDR3 is TGTGCCAGCAGTGAGGGGTCCGGACAGGATCATGGCTACACCTTC.

This clone has more than one count but fewer than ten. This chain uses TRBV2 with TRBJ2-7, with 7 bases matching TRBD1. This CDR3 has 14 residues. J gave up 0 bases and V 3 bases, and 2 bases lay outside the gene matches. In germline, CDR1 is SNHLY, CDR2 FYNNEI. The CDR3 reads CASSDRTGSYEQYF. In DNA form, the CDR3 reads TGTGCCAGCAGTGACCGGACAGGCTCCTACGAGCAGTACTTC.

The rearrangement uses TRBV18 and TRBJ2-6, with no clear D. The V end lost 2 bases, the J end lost 0 bases, and 14 bases lay between the germline ends. There are 18 residues in the CDR3. CDR1 is KGHSH and CDR2 is LQKENI in the germline V gene. The CDR3 region is CASSPVEQRGSGANVLTF. CDR3 sequence (DNA): TGTGCCAGCTCACCAGTCGAGCAAAGAGGCTCTGGGGCCAACGTCCTGACTTTC.